Listed below are T cell receptor beta chains from one sample, sequenced in a study of T cell repertoires in cytomegalovirus infection. For these TCRs, the target antigens are not known. A single record per CDR3 protein comes from TCRdb applying MiXCR to the reads. In the table there are roughly 68,000 distinct CDR3 sequences, 20% of which are singletons. This specimen was CD8+ T cells from cultured PBMCs, taken from culture after CMV antigen stimulation. The receptors here all came from a human donor in good health (CMV status not recorded). Some clones in this sample may be carry-over from other donors' samples. CDR3s include the opening cysteine and the closing phenylalanine or tryptophan. A D gene is named only where the DNA matches it firmly. Clone size is stated in some rows and not others, as once, few, many or a class when expanded.

abundance	v_gene	j_gene	d_gene	CDR3aa	CDR3nt
few	TRBV28	TRBJ1-6	TRBD1	CASSLSGTGNSPLHF	TGTGCCAGCAGTTTGTCCGGGACAGGGAATTCACCCCTCCACTTT
-	TRBV6-5	TRBJ2-3	-	CASSFSSPGGDTQYF	TGTGCCAGCAGTTTTTCCAGCCCCGGGGGAGATACGCAGTATTTT
few	TRBV7-9	TRBJ2-2	-	CASSTPRVRDANTGELFF	TGTGCCAGCAGCACTCCTCGGGTCAGAGACGCGAACACCGGGGAGCTGTTTTTT
-	TRBV9	TRBJ2-1	TRBD1	CASTWDRGNNEQFF	TGTGCCAGCACCTGGGACAGGGGGAACAATGAGCAGTTCTTC
few	TRBV5-6	TRBJ2-6	TRBD1	CASTTGGSTGANVLTF	TGTGCCAGCACAACAGGGGGTTCCACTGGGGCCAACGTCCTGACTTTC
-	TRBV7-9	TRBJ2-1	-	CASSLGSYEQFF	TGTGCCAGCAGCTTAGGTAGTTATGAGCAGTTCTTC
few	TRBV7-2	TRBJ2-1	TRBD1	CASSLGDRGHYNEQFF	TGTGCCAGCAGCTTGGGGGACAGGGGGCACTACAATGAGCAGTTCTTC
few	TRBV6-6	TRBJ1-5	-	CASTPRAPARDSNQPQHF	TGTGCCAGCACTCCCCGGGCTCCTGCCCGGGATAGCAATCAGCCCCAGCATTTT
few	TRBV4-1	TRBJ2-6	TRBD1	CASSPRDRGPSTYSGANVLTF	TGCGCCAGCAGCCCTCGGGACAGGGGGCCTTCCACCTACTCTGGGGCCAACGTCCTGACTTTC
-	TRBV29-1	TRBJ1-1	-	CSVVAGNTEAFF	TGCAGCGTTGTGGCGGGCAACACTGAAGCTTTCTTT
few	TRBV7-3	TRBJ2-3	-	CASSLKLTGDTQYF	TGTGCCAGCAGCTTGAAGCTTACCGGGGATACGCAGTATTTT
few	TRBV9	TRBJ2-3	TRBD2	CASSTSWTSGGRTDTQYF	TGTGCCAGCAGCACGTCATGGACTAGCGGGGGGCGCACAGATACGCAGTATTTT
few	TRBV15	TRBJ1-1	TRBD1	CATSTRGGQGAFF	TGTGCCACCAGCACCCGCGGGGGACAGGGAGCTTTCTTT
few	TRBV20-1	TRBJ2-3	TRBD2	CSAIPGLVEDTQYF	TGCAGTGCGATCCCGGGACTAGTGGAGGATACGCAGTATTTT
-	TRBV12-3/TRBV12-4	TRBJ2-5	-	CASRGNGLVRETQYF	TGTGCCAGCAGGGGGAACGGGCTAGTCAGAGAGACCCAGTACTTC
few	TRBV7-9	TRBJ1-2	TRBD1	CASSWKGAPKGYTF	TGTGCCAGCAGCTGGAAGGGGGCTCCAAAGGGCTACACCTTC
-	TRBV7-8	TRBJ1-4	-	CASSFTGGTNEKLFF	TGTGCCAGCAGCTTTACAGGAGGAACTAATGAAAAACTGTTTTTT
few	TRBV5-1	TRBJ2-7	-	CASSPWGYEQYF	TGCGCCAGCAGCCCGTGGGGGTACGAGCAGTACTTC
few	TRBV4-3	TRBJ2-2	-	CASSQDHRGNTGELFF	TGCGCCAGCAGCCAAGATCATAGGGGGAACACCGGGGAGCTGTTTTTT
few	TRBV7-2	TRBJ1-6	-	CASSSSFRDLEPLHF	TGTGCCAGCAGCTCCTCTTTCAGGGACTTAGAGCCCCTCCACTTT
few	TRBV7-9	TRBJ1-1	-	CASNGQGTEAFF	TGTGCCAGCAACGGCCAGGGAACTGAAGCTTTCTTT
-	TRBV7-2	TRBJ2-3	TRBD2	CASSARLAGTVTDTQYF	TGTGCCAGCAGCGCTAGACTAGCGGGGACAGTCACGGATACGCAGTATTTT
few	TRBV20-1	TRBJ2-7	-	CSAQISYEQYF	TGCAGTGCTCAGATATCCTACGAGCAGTACTTC
-	TRBV7-7	TRBJ2-2	-	CASSLRTPSANTGELFF	TGTGCTAGCAGCTTAAGGACACCCTCGGCGAACACCGGGGAGCTGTTTTTT
few	TRBV28	TRBJ2-7	-	CASSHPLGPKGDEQYF	TGTGCCAGCAGTCATCCTCTCGGGCCAAAGGGGGACGAGCAGTACTTC